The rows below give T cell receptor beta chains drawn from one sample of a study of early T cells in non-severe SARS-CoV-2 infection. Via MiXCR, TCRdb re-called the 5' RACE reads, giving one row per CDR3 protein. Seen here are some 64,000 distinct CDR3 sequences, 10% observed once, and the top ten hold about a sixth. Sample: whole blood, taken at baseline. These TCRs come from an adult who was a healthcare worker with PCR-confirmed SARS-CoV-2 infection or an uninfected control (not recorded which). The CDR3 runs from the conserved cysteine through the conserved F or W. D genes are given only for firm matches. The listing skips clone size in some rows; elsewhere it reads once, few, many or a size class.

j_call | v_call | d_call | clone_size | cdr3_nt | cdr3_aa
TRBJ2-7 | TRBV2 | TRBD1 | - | TGTGCCAGCATTCTCCGGGACAGCGACTACGAGCAGTACTTC | CASILRDSDYEQYF
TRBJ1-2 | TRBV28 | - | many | TGTGCCAGCAGTTTAAAAGTCGGACCGCCAACCTTC | CASSLKVGPPTF
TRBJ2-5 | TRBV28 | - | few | TGTGCCAGCAGTTTAAATTTATTCGGCGCACAACCGTCAGAGACCCAGTACTTC | CASSLNLFGAQPSETQYF
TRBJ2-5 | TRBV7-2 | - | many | TGTGCCAGCAGCTGGACCGGGGAGACCCAGTACTTC | CASSWTGETQYF
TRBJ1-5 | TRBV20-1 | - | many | TGCAGTGCTGGCGCGTTTGGGGGGCCCCAGCATTTT | CSAGAFGGPQHF
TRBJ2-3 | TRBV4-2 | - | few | TGTGCCAGCAGCCAAGAGTGGGCAAGCACAGATACGCAGTATTTT | CASSQEWASTDTQYF
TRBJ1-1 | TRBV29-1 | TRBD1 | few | TGCAGCGTTAGCCTAGAGGGGGCGGTGAACACTGAAGCTTTCTTT | CSVSLEGAVNTEAFF
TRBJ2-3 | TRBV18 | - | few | TGTGCCAGCTCACCGACGACTATCACAGATACGCAGTATTTT | CASSPTTITDTQYF
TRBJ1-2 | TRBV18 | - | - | TGTGCCAGCTCACCAGTGGAACAGAACTATGGCTACACCTTC | CASSPVEQNYGYTF
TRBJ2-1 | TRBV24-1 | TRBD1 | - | TGTGCCACCAGTGAAAGGGGCAGGGGGTTCTACAATGAGCAGTTCTTC | CATSERGRGFYNEQFF
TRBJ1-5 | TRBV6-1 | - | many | TGTGCCAGCAGTGAAGCCTCGGCCGGCGGTGTGAGCAATCAGCCCCAGCATTTT | CASSEASAGGVSNQPQHF
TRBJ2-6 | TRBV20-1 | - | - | TGCAGTGCTTTCAGTTCGTCTGGGGCCAACGTCCTGACTTTC | CSAFSSSGANVLTF
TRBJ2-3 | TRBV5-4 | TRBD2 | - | TGTGCCAGCAGCTTGGGAGGGACTATCACCACAGATACGCAGTATTTT | CASSLGGTITTDTQYF
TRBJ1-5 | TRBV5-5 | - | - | TGTGCCAGCAGCCCGGACTCGGAGCGTCCGCCCCAGCATTTT | CASSPDSERPPQHF
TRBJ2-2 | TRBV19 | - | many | TGTGCCAGTACCATAATGGGACTGGAAGGGTCCGGGGAGCTGTTTTTT | CASTIMGLEGSGELFF
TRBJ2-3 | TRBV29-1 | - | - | TGCAGCGTTACCCCCATCGGGAGCCGCATCCCCTCCGATACGCAGTATTTT | CSVTPIGSRIPSDTQYF
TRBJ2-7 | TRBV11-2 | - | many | TGTGCCAGCAGCTTAGCCCGAAGCACAGGGACCTACGAGCAGTACTTC | CASSLARSTGTYEQYF
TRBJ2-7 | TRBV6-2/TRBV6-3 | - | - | TGTGCCAGCAGTGGAGGGGGTGCCTCTTTCTACGAGCAGTACTTC | CASSGGGASFYEQYF
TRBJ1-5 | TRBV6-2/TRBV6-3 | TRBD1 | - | TGTGCCAGCAGTCTGGACAGGGGCAATCAGCCCCAGCATTTT | CASSLDRGNQPQHF
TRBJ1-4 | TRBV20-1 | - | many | TGCAGTGCGAGGGACGATGCTAATGAAAAACTGTTTTTT | CSARDDANEKLFF
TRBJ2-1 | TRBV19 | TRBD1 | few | TGTGCCAGTAGCAGACAGGGGCTAACGGACAATGAGCAGTTCTTC | CASSRQGLTDNEQFF
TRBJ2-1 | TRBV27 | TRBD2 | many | TGTGCCAGCAGTTCACCGGGACTAGCCGTCGATGAGCAGTTCTTC | CASSSPGLAVDEQFF
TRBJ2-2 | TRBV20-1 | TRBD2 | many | TGCAGTGCTAGAAAAGCGGGAGGGAACACCGGGGAGCTGTTTTTT | CSARKAGGNTGELFF
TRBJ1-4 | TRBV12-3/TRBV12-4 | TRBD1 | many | TGTGCCAGCAGTTCGGGACAGATGAGGGAAAAACTGTTTTTT | CASSSGQMREKLFF
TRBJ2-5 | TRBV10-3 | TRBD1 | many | TGTGCCATCAGTGATCCGGGACAGTCCCCGACGGAGGAGACCCAGTACTTC | CAISDPGQSPTEETQYF
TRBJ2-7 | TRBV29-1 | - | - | TGCAGCGTTGGCGGCCCGGGCGAGCAGTACTTC | CSVGGPGEQYF